This TCR beta chain originates from a study of blood T cells in healthy people across ages. A second PCR, run for roughly 6 to 11 cycles, used a sample-barcoded 5' primer plus a J-beta primer mix. A tag from a template-switch adaptor with 12 random nucleotides marked each cDNA molecule. TCRdb redid the calling of the 5' RACE reads with MiXCR, one entry per CDR3 protein. The sample has about 1.7 million distinct CDR3 sequences, 28% seen once. The CDR3 loop spans 18 amino acids. V lost 0 bases and J lost 4; bases outside the gene matches: 7. From germline, CDR1 is SGHTA and CDR2 FQGNSA. Findings and limits, study-wide: For the donors, CMV status was unknown and possibly confounded expanded clonotype changes.

This clonotype was seen only a few times. What it recognizes is unknown. The sequencing sample was made of blood. The TCR was taken from a woman younger than 45 in good health. The gene calls are TRBV7-2 and TRBJ2-4, with 12 nucleotides matching TRBD1. The CDR3 sequence: CASSLASGTGGTKNIQYF. The CDR3 DNA follows: TGTGCCAGCAGCTTAGCCTCCGGGACAGGGGGCACTAAAAACATTCAGTACTTC. Looking up the rest from reference TRBV7-2 and TRBJ2-4 gives the full variable domain: GAGVSQSPSNKVTEKGKDVELRCDPISGHTALYWYRQSLGQGLEFLIYFQGNSAPDKSGLPSDRFSAERTGGSVSTLTIQRTQQEDSAVYLCASSLASGTGGTKNIQYFGAGTRLSVL.